This T cell receptor (beta chain) was retrieved from a study of blood T cell repertoires in COVID-19 (dated by TCRdb to 2018 to 2020). Background on the whole study: Samples covering the acute and convalescent phases of COVID-19 were provided by collaborators in the United States, Italy and Spain. The samples were drawn from the first 160 participants of the ongoing ImmuneRACE study and from 950 to 1,500 subjects provided by 6 global collaborators. The dataset comprised deeply sampled blood TCRbeta repertoires from subjects exposed to, actively infected with, or recovered from COVID-19. The prospective study material was composed of cDNA or gDNA derived from T cells, B-cell-depleted T cells, or PBMCs. The repertoires were released in a freely available public database meant as a resource for research on the immune response to SARS-CoV-2. HLA class I and class II types, where available, came from metadata supplied by the sample provider rather than from assay-based typing. The sample metadata nearly always contained a de-identified subject ID, COVID-19 status, age in years and sex. What the study reported, not specific to this receptor: The quantity of clinical and demographic metadata differed by source and by participant and was supplied without curation.

As concerns this clone: Its target antigen remains unknown. The record has no base qualities; no much larger clone is one base away.

CDR1 MGHRA and CDR2 YSYEKL are derived from the germline V gene. From the cysteine up to the phenylalanine, the CDR3 has a length of 16 residues. Only the CDR3 DNA is retained, 48 bases long and in frame from the first base. The trim is 4 bases for V and 0 bases for J, with a gap of 10 bases between the germline ends. Whole blood was collected in K2EDTA tubes by collaborating institutions according to the institutions' own protocols. For TCRbeta analysis, collaborators shipped samples in one of three forms: frozen whole blood, isolated PBMCs, or DNA extracted from either of those sample types. TCRbeta CDR3 regions were amplified from genomic DNA by means of the immunoSEQ Assay, a bias-controlled multiplex PCR. On the authors' methods: Within the assay, amplification of reference gene primers was used to estimate how many nucleated cells each sample contained. To quantify the absolute abundance of each unique TCRbeta CDR3 rearrangement, sequence reads were collapsed and filtered. For each sample, productive Simpson clonality was calculated as the square root of Simpson's diversity index across productive rearrangements. Sourced from immuneACCESS, this table was stored by TCRdb with only in-frame sequences that have V and J called. A share of the clones is absent; for the studies checked, an unresolved V gene accounts for under half, and the remainder has no known explanation. V, J and clone size derive from that table, while D and trimming were established from the DNA sequence. The sample table records around 100,000 clones; 87% of these occur just once. Of the sample, 2.5% to 3.5% falls within the top ten clones.

Sequencing was done on a sample of peripheral blood. This receptor was obtained from a man aged 45-65 years in a cohort sampled during active COVID-19. The sequence joins TRBV4-1 to TRBJ1-6, with no reliable assignment of the D segment. CDR3 loop: CASSPTLSSYNSPLHF. The nucleotide sequence is given as TGCGCCAGCAGCCCAACCCTCAGCTCCTATAATTCACCCCTCCACTTT.